This T cell receptor beta chain was identified during a study of blood T cell repertoires in COVID-19. Study at large: Samples came from the United States, Italy and Spain, spanning acute and convalescent COVID-19.

The V end lost 4 bases, the J end lost 8 bases, and 15 bases lay between the germline ends. The CDR3 loop spans 13 amino acids. CDR1 is SGHNT, CDR2 YYREEE, per germline (reference sequence). Some clones are missing from TCRdb's copy, which holds only in-frame ones; the method was immunoSEQ multiplex PCR. The sample lists 75,000 to 90,000 clones; about 73% were seen once. Seattle enrolled patients during active infection and tracked them longitudinally. Source material: peripheral blood. V gene TRBV5-4 combines with J gene TRBJ1-2; D not certain. This receptor was taken from a man aged 55 to 70 with COVID-19, enrolled during active disease. CDR3 sequence reads: CASSLPVGVGYTF. The CDR3 DNA follows: TGTGCCAGCAGCCTTCCCGTGGGAGTAGGCTACACCTTC.